These 20 T cell receptor beta chains were all obtained from the same sample, sequenced in a study of T cells in women clearing cervical HPV infection. The assay was immunoSEQ multiplex PCR, and TCRdb's table has in-frame clones only and misses some. Its table lists about 20,000 clones. The material sequenced was blood buffy coat. The receptor set was obtained from a woman between 18 and 70 years old with a cervical HPV16 infection that either progressed to CIN3+ or cleared (not recorded which).

About this clone itself: The read halts 3 residues ahead of the CDR3 end, with the missing end drawn from the germline J gene. The chain recombines TRBV9 with TRBJ1-1, with TRBD1 as a possible D gene (5 bases). Germline assignment: CDR1 SGDLS and CDR2 YYNGEE. The CDR3 totals 15 residues. V lost 0 bases, J lost 0 bases, and 9 bases lay in between. The part of the CDR3 DNA that was read is TGTGCCAGCAGCGTAGATAGAGGGGTGAACACTGAA. Amino acid sequence: CASSVDRGVNTE. The whole CDR3 sequence reads CASSVDRGVNTEAFF.

Concerning this clone: The CDR3 is cut off 3 residues early in the read; its end comes from the germline J gene. This chain uses TRBV2 with TRBJ1-1; D unclear. The CDR3 is 14 residues long. V gave up 7 bases and J gave up 2 bases, with 14 bases separating them. The germline V gene encodes CDR1 SNHLY and CDR2 FYNNEI. The chain's CDR3 is CASTIDTLNTEAFF. The part of the CDR3 DNA that was read is TGTGCCAGCACCATTGACACCCTAAACACTGAA.

Note on this clone: The read gets to within 3 residues of the CDR3 end, and the germline J gene fills in the rest. The chain couples TRBV14 to TRBJ1-2; tentative D call: TRBD1 (6 bases). The germline V gene encodes CDR1 SGHDN and CDR2 FVKESK. This CDR3 contains 13 residues. This CDR3 is CASSYNAGTHYTF. Partial CDR3 DNA: TGTGCCAGCAGCTACAACGCCGGGACACAC.

Comments on this clone: The missing CDR3 end, 3 residues past where the read stops, is filled in from the germline J gene. This rearrangement joins TRBV18 to TRBJ2-1, with D tentatively TRBD1 (6 bases). The CDR3 contains 15 residues. The germline V gene has CDR1 KGHSH and CDR2 LQKENI. With 6 bases removed from V and 7 bases from J, the gap between germline ends came to 19 bases. CDR3: CASSPYNRVGNEQFF. The part of the CDR3 DNA that was read is TGTGCCAGCTCCCCTTACAACAGGGTTGGAAATGAG. The full variable domain, completed using reference TRBV18 and TRBJ2-1, is NAGVMQNPRHLVRRRGQEARLRCSPMKGHSHVYWYRQLPEEGLKFMVYLQKENIIDESGMPKERFSAEFPKEGPSILRIQQVVRGDSAAYFCASSPYNRVGNEQFFGPGTRLTVL.

As regards this clone: From the germline J gene comes the end of the CDR3, since the read stops 3 residues before it. This chain connects TRBV7-9 to TRBJ2-3, with 8 bases fitting TRBD1. After removal of 5 bases from V and 2 bases from J, the junction contained 3 bases not matched to a gene. Germline V gene sequence: CDR1 SEHNR, CDR2 FQNEAQ (reference sequence). The CDR3 loop spans 14 amino acids. The sequenced CDR3 bases are TGTGCCAGCAGCCCGGGACAGGTCACAGATACG. This translates into CASSPGQVTDT. The CDR3 as a whole reads CASSPGQVTDTQYF.

Comment on this clone: The CDR3 extends 3 residues past the end of the read, so its final part is completed from the germline J gene. This sample includes further DNA sequences coding for the same CDR3. V and J are TRBV7-9 and TRBJ1-2; D gene unclear. Germline-derived CDR1 and CDR2 are SEHNR and FQNEAQ (reference sequence). There are 14 residues in the CDR3. The CDR3 DNA, read in part, is TGTGCCAGCAGCTCAAGTTCTAGCACAGATACA. It translates to CASSSSSSTDT. The full CDR3 protein reads CASSSSSSTDTYTF.

Comments on this clone: Read data end 3 residues before the CDR3 end; the end is taken from the germline J gene. The genes are TRBV6-1 and TRBJ2-3; D is perhaps TRBD2 (7 bases). This CDR3 is 16 amino acids long. Trimming stripped 4 bases from V and 1 base from J, with 15 bases between. Germline lookup yields CDR1 MNHNS and CDR2 SASEGT. CDR3 loop: CASSALIGGRTDTQYF. Partial CDR3 DNA: TGTGCCAGCAGTGCCTTAATCGGGGGGCGCACAGATACG.

Points on this clone: The read terminates 3 residues ahead of where the CDR3 ends, so the germline J gene completes it. The rearrangement uses TRBV6-2 or TRBV6-3 and TRBJ2-7; TRBD1 might be the D (5 bases). V was clipped by 5 bases and J by 0 bases, with 11 bases between them. CDR3 size: 14 residues. The germline V gene has CDR1 MNHEY and CDR2 SVGEGT. The sequenced CDR3 bases are TGTGCCAGCAGTCGCAGGGTTAGCTCCTACGAG. Its translation is CASSRRVSSYE. The complete CDR3 protein is CASSRRVSSYEQYF.

In regard to this clone: One junction end disagrees with the germline gene, perhaps due to a read error. From the germline J gene comes the end of the CDR3, since the read stops 3 residues before it. The chain carries TRBV4-2 and TRBJ2-2; 8 nucleotides line up with TRBD2. Germline CDR1 and CDR2: LGHNA and YNFKEQ. The CDR3 runs 17 residues. The CDR3 spells CASSQAIAGTNTGELFF. CDR3 DNA, as far as it was read: TGCGCCAGCAGCCAAGCGATAGCGGGGACGAACACCGGGGAG.

Concerning this clone: The read stops 3 residues short of the end of the CDR3; the missing end is completed from the germline J gene. The chain has TRBV7-2 and TRBJ2-7; 7 nucleotides match TRBD1. V was pared by 6 bases and J by 3 bases, with 11 bases of the junction left unmatched. Germline-derived CDR1 and CDR2 are SGHTA and FQGNSA. The CDR3 has 15 amino acids. CDR3 bases read: TGTGCCAGCAGTCTCGAACAGGGGAATTTCTACGAG. Its translation is CASSLEQGNFYE. The full CDR3 protein reads CASSLEQGNFYEQYF.

On this clone itself: The DNA ends 3 residues before the CDR3 does, and the rest of the CDR3 is filled in from the germline J gene. J is TRBJ1-2 and V is TRBV19; D is perhaps TRBD1 (6 bases). The germline V gene encodes CDR1 LNHDA and CDR2 SQIVND (reference sequence). V lost 9 bases and J 5 bases, leaving 10 bases between the germline ends. The CDR3 length is 11 residues. This CDR3 is CASWQGYGYTF. The DNA read from the CDR3 is TGTGCCAGCTGGCAGGGGTATGGC.

On this clone: From the germline J gene comes the end of the CDR3, since the read stops 3 residues before it. The chain combines TRBV20-1 with TRBJ2-3; D ambiguous. The germline gives CDR1 DFQATT, CDR2 SNEGSKA (reference sequence). The CDR3 consists of 12 residues. CDR3 DNA (partial): TGCAGTGCTAGAGTAGAGCGATCGACG. It yields the protein CSARVERST. The entire CDR3 protein is CSARVERSTQYF.

About this clone itself: The missing CDR3 end, 3 residues past where the read stops, is filled in from the germline J gene. The chain uses TRBV18 and TRBJ1-2; 9 bases match TRBD1. Germline V lookup: CDR1 KGHSH, CDR2 LQKENI. This CDR3 contains 14 residues. CDR3 residues: CASSPARQGGGYTF. The sequenced part of the CDR3 DNA is TGTGCCAGCTCCCCAGCTCGACAGGGGGGCGGG.

To note about this clone: The sequence runs out 3 residues before the end of the CDR3; the remainder is reconstructed from the germline J gene. The chain joins TRBV5-5 to TRBJ1-1; D remains ambiguous. CDR1 is SGHKS and CDR2 is YYEKEE in the germline V gene (reference sequence). The CDR3 totals 13 residues. The ends were cut back, 1 base at V and 6 bases at J, with 10 bases in the middle. The CDR3 loop reads CASSLYRRAEAFF. The sequenced part of the CDR3 DNA is TGTGCCAGCAGCTTGTATCGCAGAGCTGAA. Complete variable domain (other parts from reference TRBV5-5 and TRBJ1-1): DAGVTQSPTHLIKTRGQQVTLRCSPISGHKSVSWYQQVLGQGPQFIFQYYEKEERGRGNFPDRFSARQFPNYSSELNVNALLLGDSALYLCASSLYRRAEAFFGQGTRLTVV.

With regard to this clone: The CDR3 extends 3 residues past the end of the read, so its final part is completed from the germline J gene. V usage is TRBV6-4 and J usage is TRBJ2-1; 7 positions agree with TRBD1. V was pared by 2 bases and J by 0 bases, with 13 bases of the junction left unmatched. Germline CDR1 is MRHNA and CDR2 is SNTAGT. The CDR3 totals 19 residues. CDR3 sequence: CASSDPPDRAVRSYNEQFF. The DNA read from the CDR3 is TGTGCCAGCAGTGACCCCCCCGACAGGGCCGTTCGCTCCTACAATGAG.

In regard to this clone: The sequence runs out 3 residues before the end of the CDR3; the remainder is reconstructed from the germline J gene. This chain joins TRBV4-1 and TRBJ2-5; 9 bases agree with TRBD1. CDR3 length: 15 amino acids. In germline, CDR1 is MGHRA, CDR2 YSYEKL. Unmatched junction bases numbered 4, after V lost 0 bases and J lost 5 bases. CDR3 sequence reads: CASSQERTGVETQYF. CDR3 DNA, as far as it was read: TGCGCCAGCAGCCAAGAAAGGACAGGGGTGGAGACC.

By frequency, this clone is large (0.1 to 1%). The DNA ends 3 residues before the CDR3 does, and the rest of the CDR3 is filled in from the germline J gene. The J gene is TRBJ2-2, the V gene TRBV7-2; D ambiguous. V gave up 6 bases and J gave up 1 base, with 12 bases separating them. This CDR3 comprises 15 residues. Germline CDR1 reads SGHTA; CDR2 reads FQGNSA. The CDR3 loop reads CASRSDTLNTGELFF. CDR3 DNA (partial): TGTGCCAGCAGGTCTGACACTCTGAACACCGGGGAG.

This chain's CDR3 is CASSLPGQGSPLHF. The sequenced part of the CDR3 DNA is TGTGCCAGCAGCCTCCCGGGACAGGGTTCACCC. V and J are TRBV7-9 and TRBJ1-6, with 9 bases lining up with TRBD1. The missing CDR3 end, 3 residues past where the read stops, is filled in from the germline J gene. CDR1 and CDR2 (germline): SEHNR, FQNEAQ (reference sequence). Trimming cost V 5 bases and J 9 bases; bases outside gene matches: 5. The CDR3 contains 14 residues. The full variable domain, its missing parts supplied by reference TRBV7-9 and TRBJ1-6, is DTGVSQNPRHKITKRGQNVTFRCDPISEHNRLYWYRQTLGQGPEFLTYFQNEAQLEKSRLLSDRFSAERPKGSFSTLEIQRTEQGDSAMYLCASSLPGQGSPLHFGNGTRLTVT.

On this clone: The sequenced fragment ends 3 residues before the CDR3 boundary, so the rest is inferred from the germline J gene. The chain is built from TRBV10-3 and TRBJ2-5; 16 nucleotides match TRBD2. Germline CDR1 is ENHRY and CDR2 is SYGVKD. The CDR3 sequence is 19 residues long. V lost 2 bases to trimming and J lost 2 bases; unmatched junction nucleotides: 8. CDR3 in amino acids: CAISEPGTSGGADQETQYF. CDR3 bases read: TGTGCCATCAGTGAGCCAGGGACTAGCGGGGGGGCCGATCAAGAGACC.

Worth noting for this clone: The read stops 3 residues short of the end of the CDR3; the missing end is completed from the germline J gene. The V call is TRBV20-1, the J call TRBJ2-5, with TRBD2 identical over 9 bases. The CDR3 contains 16 residues. Germline V gene lookup returns CDR1 DFQATT and CDR2 SNEGSKA (reference sequence). V was pared by 0 bases and J by 2 bases, with 7 bases of the junction left unmatched. The CDR3: CSARDDTSGSQETQYF. The part of the CDR3 DNA that was read is TGCAGTGCTAGAGATGATACTAGCGGGTCGCAAGAGACC.